The 15 T cell receptor beta chains in this list originate from one sample, sequenced in a study of T cells after yellow fever vaccination. TCRdb analysed the 5' RACE reads with MiXCR anew, one entry per CDR3 protein. This sample has about 170,000 distinct CDR3 sequences, with approximately 6.2% found just once. The sample here was CD4+ T cells sorted from PBMCs, taken on the day of the first yellow fever vaccination. The origin of the receptors is a young man who received the YFV17D yellow fever vaccine.

The sample holds many counts of this clonotype. This chain uses TRBV10-3 with TRBJ2-7, with D maybe TRBD2 (6 bases). V dropped 6 bases and J dropped 3 bases, with 6 bases sitting between them. Germline V gives CDR1 ENHRY, CDR2 SYGVKD. The length of the CDR3 is 11 residues. CDR3 DNA sequence: TGTGCCATCAGCGGGAGCTACGAGCAGTACTTC. Its translation is CAISGSYEQYF.

The chain joins TRBV5-6 to TRBJ2-3, with D uncertain. This CDR3 comprises 13 residues. CDR1 and CDR2 from the germline V gene are SGHDT and YYEEEE. Trimming stripped 3 bases from V and 5 bases from J, with 10 bases between. For the CDR3, the DNA is TGTGCCAGCAGCTCCCCACAGCGAGATACGCAGTATTTT. This sequence encodes CASSSPQRDTQYF.

This clonotype was observed at least ten times. The genes are TRBV5-1 and TRBJ2-3; D possibly corresponds to TRBD1 (6 bases). Germline CDR1 and CDR2: SGHRS and YFSETQ. The CDR3 has 15 residues. V was shortened by 1 base and J by 1 base, with 10 bases between the two germline ends. The CDR3 region has the DNA TGCGCCAGCAGCTTGACAGGGAGTCGCACAGATACGCAGTATTTT. Translating gives CASSLTGSRTDTQYF. Full variable domain (rest looked up from reference TRBV5-1 and TRBJ2-3): KAGVTQTPRYLIKTRGQQVTLSCSPISGHRSVSWYQQTPGQGLQFLFEYFSETQRNKGNFPGRFSGRQFSNSRSEMNVSTLELGDSALYLCASSLTGSRTDTQYFGPGTRLTVL.

V is TRBV29-1 and J is TRBJ1-3, with 8 bases matching TRBD1. The V and J ends lost 4 bases and 4 bases, in that order; junction bases with no gene match: 6. This CDR3 contains 14 residues. The V gene's germline CDR1 is SQVTM and CDR2 ANQGSEA. CDR3: CSVVGQGGGNTIYF. In nucleotides, the CDR3 is TGCAGCGTTGTTGGACAGGGCGGAGGAAACACCATATATTTT.

The V and J genes are TRBV9 and TRBJ2-2; D gene unclear. The CDR3 contains 15 residues. V was cut by 0 bases and J by 0 bases, with 6 bases left in between. CDR1 and CDR2 from the germline V gene are SGDLS and YYNGEE. This CDR3 reads CASSVGETNTGELFF. CDR3 nucleotide sequence: TGTGCCAGCAGCGTAGGGGAAACGAACACCGGGGAGCTGTTTTTT.

In its sample, this clonotype was seen a few times. The gene calls are TRBV6-6 and TRBJ2-2; no clear D gene. The CDR3 has 13 residues. Germline V lookup: CDR1 MNHNY, CDR2 SVGAGI (reference sequence). Between the trimmed V and J ends, which lost 2 bases and 5 bases, there was a span of 6 bases. In DNA form, the CDR3 reads TGTGCCAGCAGTTACGGGGTAACCGGGGAGCTGTTTTTT. It specifies CASSYGVTGELFF.

This clonotype was counted many times. This chain connects TRBV10-3 to TRBJ1-1, with 7 bases matching TRBD1. Germline CDR1 reads ENHRY; CDR2 reads SYGVKD. The CDR3 spans 15 residues. V trimming: 6 bases; J trimming: 2 bases; junction bases outside the gene matches: 9. CDR3 DNA: TGTGCCATCAGAGAAACAAGACAGGGAAACACTGAAGCTTTCTTT. It specifies CAIRETRQGNTEAFF.

At least ten counts were recorded for this clonotype. The chain couples TRBV7-3 to TRBJ2-7; maybe TRBD2 (6 bases). There are 13 residues in the CDR3. Per germline, CDR1 SGHTA and CDR2 FQGTGA. The ends were cut back, 2 bases at V and 5 bases at J, with 10 bases in the middle. The CDR3 here is CASSLYPGDEQYF. The DNA for the CDR3 is TGTGCCAGCAGCTTATATCCGGGGGACGAGCAGTACTTC.

This chain uses TRBV6-2 or TRBV6-3 with TRBJ1-5; 9 positions match TRBD1. With 0 bases clipped from V and 1 base from J, the junction kept 16 bases outside the gene matches. Per the germline V gene, CDR1 is MNHEY and CDR2 is SVGEGT. This CDR3 comprises 21 residues. In DNA form, the CDR3 reads TGTGCCAGCAGTTACTCGACGGTGGCGGGACAGGGAGTCGGGAGCAATCAGCCCCAGCATTTT. Amino acids: CASSYSTVAGQGVGSNQPQHF.

This clonotype was seen at least ten times. The chain is built from TRBV7-2 and TRBJ2-7; D might be TRBD1 (6 bases). V was clipped by 1 base and J by 5 bases, with 15 bases between them. CDR1 is SGHTA, CDR2 FQGNSA, per germline. The CDR3 is 15 amino acids. CDR3 loop: CASSLVQGLDNEQYF. The CDR3 region has the DNA TGTGCCAGCAGCTTAGTTCAGGGGTTGGACAACGAGCAGTACTTC.

In its sample, this clonotype was seen a few times. V usage is TRBV25-1 and J usage is TRBJ2-2; TRBD1 agrees at 7 bases. There are 15 residues in the CDR3. Germline assignment: CDR1 MGHDK and CDR2 SYGVNS. The V segment lost 6 bases and the J segment 0 bases; nucleotides outside the gene matches: 4. CDR3 in DNA: TGTGCCAGCAGATCCGGGACAGCGAACACCGGGGAGCTGTTTTTT. Residues: CASRSGTANTGELFF.

The chain carries TRBV18 and TRBJ1-4; 7 bases match TRBD1. The V segment lost 2 bases and the J segment 7 bases; nucleotides outside the gene matches: 4. From germline, CDR1 is KGHSH and CDR2 LQKENI. The CDR3 covers 14 residues. CDR3 loop: CASSPRGPGEKLFF. In nucleotides, the CDR3 is TGTGCCAGCTCACCAAGGGGGCCCGGTGAAAAACTGTTTTTT.

This clonotype was seen at least ten times. The J gene is TRBJ2-5, the V gene TRBV3-1; D is perhaps TRBD2 (6 bases). The germline CDR1 and CDR2 sequences are LGHDT and YNNKEL (reference sequence). Trimming cost V 5 bases and J 2 bases, with 9 bases left between them. The CDR3 contains 13 residues. CDR3 nucleotides: TGTGCCAGCAGCATAGCGGCTCAAGAGACCCAGTACTTC. It is translated as CASSIAAQETQYF.

This clonotype was observed at least ten times. V gene TRBV5-1 combines with J gene TRBJ2-1, with 9 bases identical to TRBD2. CDR1 is SGHRS, CDR2 YFSETQ, per germline. Germline trimming cut 0 bases from V and 2 bases from J; bases unmatched to any gene: 0. The CDR3 covers 15 residues. The CDR3 DNA sequence: TGCGCCAGCAGCTTGGGCGGGGGGGCCTACAATGAGCAGTTCTTC. Protein product: CASSLGGGAYNEQFF.

In its sample, this clonotype was seen many times. The gene calls are TRBV25-1 and TRBJ1-6; a possible D gene is TRBD1 (5 bases). This CDR3 has 14 amino acids. The germline V gene has CDR1 MGHDK and CDR2 SYGVNS. Trimming left V 3 bases short and J 11 bases short, with 14 bases between. The CDR3 nucleotides read TGTGCCAGCAGTGAGGAGGGGCCCATAGCACCCCTCCACTTT. The encoded protein is CASSEEGPIAPLHF.